The rows below give T cell receptor beta chains drawn from one sample of a study of blood T cell repertoires in COVID-19. Assay used: immunoSEQ multiplex PCR; TCRdb lists only in-frame clones, some missing. The sample contains around 60,000 clones, 60% to 80% of which appear only once. Sequenced input: peripheral blood. Receptor source: a man older than 75 with active or convalescent COVID-19. CDR3s include the opening cysteine and the closing phenylalanine or tryptophan. A D gene is named only where the DNA matches it firmly. Part of the rows lack a size; the others show once, few, many or a class for expanded clones.

d_call: -; v_call: TRBV27; cdr3_length: 13; j_call: TRBJ2-7; clone_size: -; cdr3_aa: CATRGRSTYEQYF; cdr3_nt: TGTGCCACCCGGGGGAGGTCCACCTACGAGCAGTACTTC
d_call: -; v_call: TRBV9; cdr3_length: 13; j_call: TRBJ1-1; clone_size: -; cdr3_aa: CASSGTPRTEAFF; cdr3_nt: TGTGCCAGCAGTGGGACACCGAGGACTGAAGCTTTCTTT
d_call: -; v_call: TRBV28; cdr3_length: 13; j_call: TRBJ1-2; clone_size: -; cdr3_aa: CASSLESLGGYTF; cdr3_nt: TGTGCCAGCAGTTTAGAAAGTCTGGGCGGCTACACCTTC
d_call: TRBD2; v_call: TRBV2; cdr3_length: 16; j_call: TRBJ2-1; clone_size: -; cdr3_aa: CASSKGLAGGFDEQFF; cdr3_nt: TGTGCCAGCAGTAAGGGACTAGCGGGGGGATTCGATGAGCAGTTCTTC
d_call: -; v_call: TRBV15; cdr3_length: 15; j_call: TRBJ1-2; clone_size: -; cdr3_aa: CATSRGRGINYGYTF; cdr3_nt: TGTGCCACCAGCAGAGGCCGGGGGATTAACTATGGCTACACCTTC
d_call: -; v_call: TRBV5-1; cdr3_length: 16; j_call: TRBJ2-3; clone_size: few; cdr3_aa: CASSLASGVEADTQYF; cdr3_nt: TGCGCCAGCAGCTTGGCCTCAGGGGTCGAGGCAGATACGCAGTATTTT
d_call: -; v_call: TRBV7-8; cdr3_length: 15; j_call: TRBJ2-5; clone_size: -; cdr3_aa: CASSPRDGLQETQYF; cdr3_nt: TGTGCCAGCAGCCCGCGGGACGGACTCCAAGAGACCCAGTACTTC
d_call: -; v_call: TRBV27; cdr3_length: 16; j_call: TRBJ1-2; clone_size: -; cdr3_aa: CASSLTAGTSLYGYTF; cdr3_nt: TGTGCCAGCAGTTTAACAGCCGGGACATCCCTATATGGCTACACCTTC
d_call: TRBD1; v_call: TRBV5-1; cdr3_length: 16; j_call: TRBJ2-5; clone_size: -; cdr3_aa: CASSFNSGTGVETQYF; cdr3_nt: TGCGCCAGCAGCTTCAACTCCGGGACAGGGGTGGAGACCCAGTACTTC
d_call: -; v_call: TRBV7-6; cdr3_length: 16; j_call: TRBJ2-1; clone_size: -; cdr3_aa: CASSLEMGHNYNEQFF; cdr3_nt: TGTGCCAGCAGCTTAGAGATGGGACACAACTACAATGAGCAGTTCTTC
d_call: -; v_call: TRBV7-2; cdr3_length: 15; j_call: TRBJ2-3; clone_size: -; cdr3_aa: CASSLGRQITDTQYF; cdr3_nt: TGTGCCAGCAGCTTAGGTCGTCAGATTACAGATACGCAGTATTTT
d_call: -; v_call: TRBV18; cdr3_length: 17; j_call: TRBJ2-5; clone_size: once; cdr3_aa: CASSRTRAGSGQETQYF; cdr3_nt: TGTGCCAGCTCACGTACTCGGGCGGGGTCGGGGCAAGAGACCCAGTACTTC
d_call: TRBD2; v_call: TRBV23-1; cdr3_length: 10; j_call: TRBJ2-1; clone_size: -; cdr3_aa: CAGGGDEQFF; cdr3_nt: TGCGCCGGCGGGGGTGATGAGCAGTTCTTC
d_call: TRBD1; v_call: TRBV19; cdr3_length: 15; j_call: TRBJ1-4; clone_size: once; cdr3_aa: CASSGQGATNEKLFF; cdr3_nt: TGTGCCAGTAGTGGACAGGGGGCAACTAATGAAAAACTGTTTTTT
d_call: TRBD1; v_call: TRBV5-6; cdr3_length: 14; j_call: TRBJ2-5; clone_size: few; cdr3_aa: CASCRQGAVETQYF; cdr3_nt: TGTGCCAGCTGCCGACAGGGGGCTGTGGAGACCCAGTACTTC
d_call: TRBD1; v_call: TRBV5-4; cdr3_length: 15; j_call: TRBJ2-7; clone_size: -; cdr3_aa: CASSTQQGSAYEQYF; cdr3_nt: TGTGCCAGCAGCACCCAACAGGGGTCCGCCTACGAGCAGTACTTC
d_call: TRBD2; v_call: TRBV30; cdr3_length: 12; j_call: TRBJ2-1; clone_size: -; cdr3_aa: CAWSKAGDEQFF; cdr3_nt: TGTGCCTGGAGTAAGGCGGGAGATGAGCAGTTCTTC
d_call: TRBD2; v_call: TRBV28; cdr3_length: 16; j_call: TRBJ2-1; clone_size: -; cdr3_aa: CASSKTSGATYNEQFF; cdr3_nt: TGTGCCAGCAGTAAGACTAGCGGGGCCACCTACAATGAGCAGTTCTTC
d_call: -; v_call: TRBV30; cdr3_length: 13; j_call: TRBJ1-5; clone_size: -; cdr3_aa: CAWSISSNQPQHF; cdr3_nt: TGTGCCTGGAGTATTAGTAGCAATCAGCCCCAGCATTTT
d_call: -; v_call: TRBV7-2; cdr3_length: 16; j_call: TRBJ2-6; clone_size: -; cdr3_aa: CASSLQVGSGANVLTF; cdr3_nt: TGTGCCAGCAGCTTGCAGGTGGGCTCTGGGGCCAACGTCCTGACTTTC
d_call: TRBD2; v_call: TRBV7-3; cdr3_length: 15; j_call: TRBJ2-1; clone_size: -; cdr3_aa: CASSLAGLGTAEQFF; cdr3_nt: TGTGCCAGCAGCTTAGCCGGACTAGGTACCGCTGAGCAGTTCTTC
d_call: -; v_call: TRBV6-6; cdr3_length: 13; j_call: TRBJ2-7; clone_size: many; cdr3_aa: CASEQGGLYEQYF; cdr3_nt: TGTGCCAGCGAACAGGGTGGGCTCTACGAGCAGTACTTC
d_call: TRBD1; v_call: TRBV6-5; cdr3_length: 15; j_call: TRBJ2-2; clone_size: few; cdr3_aa: CASRKGALGTGELFF; cdr3_nt: TGTGCCAGCCGGAAGGGGGCGCTTGGGACCGGGGAGCTGTTTTTT
d_call: TRBD2; v_call: TRBV5-1; cdr3_length: 13; j_call: TRBJ2-4; clone_size: -; cdr3_aa: CASSLAGLSIQYF; cdr3_nt: TGCGCCAGCAGCTTGGCGGGACTAAGCATTCAGTACTTC
d_call: -; v_call: TRBV19; cdr3_length: 14; j_call: TRBJ2-2; clone_size: -; cdr3_aa: CASSSGGGTGELFF; cdr3_nt: TGTGCCAGTAGCTCCGGTGGAGGCACCGGGGAGCTGTTTTTT
d_call: TRBD1; v_call: TRBV11-2; cdr3_length: 15; j_call: TRBJ1-1; clone_size: -; cdr3_aa: CASSVGQGPNTEAFF; cdr3_nt: TGTGCCAGCAGCGTTGGACAGGGCCCCAACACTGAAGCTTTCTTT
d_call: TRBD2; v_call: TRBV18; cdr3_length: 17; j_call: TRBJ2-5; clone_size: once; cdr3_aa: CASSPGTSGRPRETQYF; cdr3_nt: TGTGCCAGCTCACCGGGGACTAGCGGGAGACCCAGGGAGACCCAGTACTTC
d_call: -; v_call: TRBV11-2; cdr3_length: 14; j_call: TRBJ1-5; clone_size: -; cdr3_aa: CASSTGLTNQPQHF; cdr3_nt: TGTGCCAGCAGCACCGGACTCACTAATCAGCCCCAGCATTTT
d_call: -; v_call: TRBV5-4; cdr3_length: 12; j_call: TRBJ2-7; clone_size: -; cdr3_aa: CASSDSPYEQYF; cdr3_nt: TGTGCCAGCTCTGACTCCCCTTACGAGCAGTACTTC
d_call: -; v_call: TRBV28; cdr3_length: 13; j_call: TRBJ1-2; clone_size: -; cdr3_aa: CASNKTPGYGYTF; cdr3_nt: TGTGCCAGCAACAAAACTCCAGGTTATGGCTACACCTTC
d_call: TRBD2; v_call: TRBV5-4; cdr3_length: 14; j_call: TRBJ2-3; clone_size: -; cdr3_aa: CASSSGTSGGAEYF; cdr3_nt: TGTGCCAGCAGCTCTGGGACTAGCGGGGGGGCGGAGTATTTT
d_call: TRBD1; v_call: TRBV4-2; cdr3_length: 15; j_call: TRBJ1-1; clone_size: -; cdr3_aa: CASSRDRGGTLVAFF; cdr3_nt: TGTGCCAGCAGCCGGGACAGGGGCGGCACTTTAGTCGCTTTCTTT
d_call: -; v_call: TRBV3-1/TRBV3-2; cdr3_length: 15; j_call: TRBJ2-2; clone_size: once; cdr3_aa: CASSPQGYNTGELFF; cdr3_nt: TGTGCCAGCAGCCCACAGGGCTACAACACCGGGGAGCTGTTTTTT
d_call: -; v_call: TRBV9; cdr3_length: 16; j_call: TRBJ2-7; clone_size: -; cdr3_aa: CASSVEGGDFSYEQYF; cdr3_nt: TGTGCCAGCAGCGTAGAGGGCGGGGACTTCTCCTACGAGCAGTACTTC
d_call: TRBD2; v_call: TRBV4-1; cdr3_length: 15; j_call: TRBJ2-1; clone_size: -; cdr3_aa: CASSQVRTSYNEQFF; cdr3_nt: TGCGCCAGCAGCCAAGTCAGGACTAGCTACAATGAGCAGTTCTTC
d_call: -; v_call: TRBV10-3; cdr3_length: 13; j_call: TRBJ2-5; clone_size: -; cdr3_aa: CAISESEGKTQYF; cdr3_nt: TGTGCCATCAGTGAGTCTGAGGGAAAGACCCAGTACTTC
d_call: TRBD1; v_call: TRBV18; cdr3_length: 15; j_call: TRBJ1-3; clone_size: -; cdr3_aa: CASSPPDRGLNTIYF; cdr3_nt: TGTGCCAGCTCACCGCCGGACAGGGGGCTGAACACCATATATTTT
d_call: -; v_call: TRBV30; cdr3_length: 12; j_call: TRBJ1-1; clone_size: -; cdr3_aa: CAWGSVGTEAFF; cdr3_nt: TGTGCCTGGGGGTCTGTCGGGACTGAAGCTTTCTTT
d_call: TRBD1; v_call: TRBV29-1; cdr3_length: 15; j_call: TRBJ2-1; clone_size: many; cdr3_aa: CSVDGQGNFGNEQFF; cdr3_nt: TGCAGCGTTGATGGACAGGGAAATTTTGGGAATGAGCAGTTCTTC
d_call: -; v_call: TRBV12-3/TRBV12-4; cdr3_length: 12; j_call: TRBJ1-2; clone_size: -; cdr3_aa: CASTRAGRGYTF; cdr3_nt: TGTGCCAGCACAAGAGCGGGTAGAGGCTACACCTTC
d_call: -; v_call: TRBV27; cdr3_length: 13; j_call: TRBJ1-2; clone_size: once; cdr3_aa: CASSSDSDYGYTF; cdr3_nt: TGTGCCAGCAGTTCCGACAGTGACTATGGCTACACCTTC
d_call: -; v_call: TRBV19; cdr3_length: 17; j_call: TRBJ1-2; clone_size: -; cdr3_aa: CASSIVYLRTANYGYTF; cdr3_nt: TGTGCCAGTAGTATAGTTTACTTAAGGACAGCAAACTATGGCTACACCTTC
d_call: -; v_call: TRBV5-4; cdr3_length: 16; j_call: TRBJ2-1; clone_size: -; cdr3_aa: CASQRGISSSYNEQFF; cdr3_nt: TGTGCCAGCCAACGGGGGATTTCCAGCTCCTACAATGAGCAGTTCTTC
d_call: -; v_call: TRBV27; cdr3_length: 15; j_call: TRBJ1-2; clone_size: once; cdr3_aa: CASSFRGLEDYGYTF; cdr3_nt: TGTGCCAGCAGTTTTAGGGGACTTGAGGACTATGGCTACACCTTC
d_call: -; v_call: TRBV21-1; cdr3_length: 20; j_call: TRBJ1-5; clone_size: -; cdr3_aa: CASTNPGDQGTLTPNQPQHF; cdr3_nt: TGTGCCAGCACCAACCCTGGGGATCAGGGAACGCTAACCCCCAATCAGCCCCAGCATTTT
d_call: TRBD2; v_call: TRBV19; cdr3_length: 19; j_call: TRBJ2-6; clone_size: -; cdr3_aa: CASSILGLAERSGANVLTF; cdr3_nt: TGTGCCAGTAGTATACTCGGACTAGCGGAAAGATCTGGGGCCAACGTCCTGACTTTC
d_call: -; v_call: TRBV9; cdr3_length: 15; j_call: TRBJ1-6; clone_size: -; cdr3_aa: CASSVSSGFGSPLHF; cdr3_nt: TGTGCCAGCAGCGTAAGTTCAGGGTTCGGATCACCCCTCCACTTT
d_call: TRBD1; v_call: TRBV7-6; cdr3_length: 18; j_call: TRBJ1-4; clone_size: -; cdr3_aa: CASSPKTGATWGNEKLFF; cdr3_nt: TGTGCCAGCAGCCCAAAGACAGGGGCTACTTGGGGTAATGAAAAACTGTTTTTT
d_call: TRBD1; v_call: TRBV2; cdr3_length: 14; j_call: TRBJ1-2; clone_size: many; cdr3_aa: CASKGTGTFYGYTF; cdr3_nt: TGTGCCAGCAAGGGGACAGGCACATTCTATGGCTACACCTTC
d_call: -; v_call: TRBV7-9; cdr3_length: 17; j_call: TRBJ1-2; clone_size: -; cdr3_aa: CASSPRGTGTFNYGYTF; cdr3_nt: TGTGCCAGCAGCCCCAGGGGTACCGGGACATTCAACTATGGCTACACCTTC
d_call: -; v_call: TRBV4-3; cdr3_length: 13; j_call: TRBJ1-1; clone_size: few; cdr3_aa: CASSFEGGTEAFF; cdr3_nt: TGCGCCAGCAGCTTTGAGGGCGGGACTGAAGCTTTCTTT
d_call: TRBD2; v_call: TRBV20-1; cdr3_length: 15; j_call: TRBJ2-1; clone_size: -; cdr3_aa: CSASSGTIRYNEQFF; cdr3_nt: TGCAGTGCTAGTTCCGGGACTATAAGGTACAATGAGCAGTTCTTC
d_call: TRBD1; v_call: TRBV12-3/TRBV12-4; cdr3_length: 13; j_call: TRBJ1-2; clone_size: few; cdr3_aa: CASSPGQGYGYTF; cdr3_nt: TGTGCCAGCAGCCCCGGACAGGGCTATGGCTACACCTTC
d_call: TRBD2; v_call: TRBV19; cdr3_length: 12; j_call: TRBJ2-7; clone_size: -; cdr3_aa: CASSTSGYEQYF; cdr3_nt: TGTGCCAGTAGTACTAGCGGCTACGAGCAGTACTTC
d_call: -; v_call: TRBV29-1; cdr3_length: 13; j_call: TRBJ1-1; clone_size: once; cdr3_aa: CSVRTVFNTEAFF; cdr3_nt: TGCAGCGTTAGGACAGTTTTCAACACTGAAGCTTTCTTT
d_call: TRBD1; v_call: TRBV19; cdr3_length: 13; j_call: TRBJ1-5; clone_size: -; cdr3_aa: CASSISVTGLKHF; cdr3_nt: TGTGCCAGTAGTATTTCGGTGACAGGGCTAAAGCATTTT
d_call: -; v_call: TRBV28; cdr3_length: 13; j_call: TRBJ2-3; clone_size: -; cdr3_aa: CASRRTGTDTQYF; cdr3_nt: TGTGCCAGCAGACGGACAGGCACAGATACGCAGTATTTT
d_call: TRBD2; v_call: TRBV13; cdr3_length: 15; j_call: TRBJ2-7; clone_size: once; cdr3_aa: CASRSQAGGPYEQYF; cdr3_nt: TGTGCCAGCAGATCCCAGGCGGGGGGACCCTACGAGCAGTACTTC